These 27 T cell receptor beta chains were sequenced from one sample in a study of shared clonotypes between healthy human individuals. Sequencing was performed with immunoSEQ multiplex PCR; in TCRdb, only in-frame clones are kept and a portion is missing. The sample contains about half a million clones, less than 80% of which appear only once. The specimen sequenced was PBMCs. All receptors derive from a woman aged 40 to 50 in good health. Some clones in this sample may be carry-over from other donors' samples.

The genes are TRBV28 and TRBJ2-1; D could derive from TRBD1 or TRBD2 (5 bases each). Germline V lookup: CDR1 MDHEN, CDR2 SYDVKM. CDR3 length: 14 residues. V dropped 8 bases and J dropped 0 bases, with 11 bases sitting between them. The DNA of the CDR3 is TGTGCCAGCGGGGGACGCGCCTCCTACAATGAGCAGTTCTTC. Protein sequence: CASGGRASYNEQFF.

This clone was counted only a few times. CDR3 sequence reads: CASSAGQERVGAFF. DNA of the CDR3: TGTGCCAGTAGTGCGGGACAGGAGAGGGTCGGGGCTTTCTTT. V usage is TRBV19 and J usage is TRBJ1-1, with 8 positions matching TRBD1. V was clipped by 5 bases and J by 11 bases; unmatched bases: 13. Germline V gene sequence: CDR1 LNHDA, CDR2 SQIVND (reference sequence). The CDR3 covers 14 residues.

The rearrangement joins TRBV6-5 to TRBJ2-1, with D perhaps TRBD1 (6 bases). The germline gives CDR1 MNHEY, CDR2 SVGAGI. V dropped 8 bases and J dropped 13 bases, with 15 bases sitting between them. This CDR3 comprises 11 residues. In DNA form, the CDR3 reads TGTGCCAGCCAAACAGGGTTTCTTCAGTTCTTC. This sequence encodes CASQTGFLQFF.

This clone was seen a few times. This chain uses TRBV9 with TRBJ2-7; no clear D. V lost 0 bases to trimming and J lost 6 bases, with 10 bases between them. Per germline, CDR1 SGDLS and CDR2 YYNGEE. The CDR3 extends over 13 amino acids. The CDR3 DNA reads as TGTGCCAGCAGCGTAGGGCTCTCTAGCGAGCAGTACTTC. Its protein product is CASSVGLSSEQYF.

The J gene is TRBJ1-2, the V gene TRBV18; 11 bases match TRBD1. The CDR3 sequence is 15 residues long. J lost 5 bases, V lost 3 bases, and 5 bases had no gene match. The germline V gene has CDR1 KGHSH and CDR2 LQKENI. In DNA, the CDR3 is TGTGCCAGCTCACCGACCGGACAGGGGGCATATGGCTACACCTTC. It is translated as CASSPTGQGAYGYTF.

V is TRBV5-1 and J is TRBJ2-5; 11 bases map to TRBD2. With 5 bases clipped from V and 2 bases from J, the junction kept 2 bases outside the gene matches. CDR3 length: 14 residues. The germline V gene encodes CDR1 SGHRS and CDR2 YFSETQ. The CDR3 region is CASRGTSGQETQYF. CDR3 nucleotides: TGCGCCAGCAGGGGGACTAGCGGACAAGAGACCCAGTACTTC.

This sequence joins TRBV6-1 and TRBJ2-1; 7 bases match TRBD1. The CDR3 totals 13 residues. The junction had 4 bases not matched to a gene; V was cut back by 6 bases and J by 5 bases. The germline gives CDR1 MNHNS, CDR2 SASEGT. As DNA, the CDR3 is TGTGCCAGCAGGACAGGGAATAACAATGAGCAGTTCTTC. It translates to CASRTGNNNEQFF.

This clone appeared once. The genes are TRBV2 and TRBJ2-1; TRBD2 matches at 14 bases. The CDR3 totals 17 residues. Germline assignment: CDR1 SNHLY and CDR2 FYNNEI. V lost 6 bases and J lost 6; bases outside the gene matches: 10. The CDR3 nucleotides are TGTGCCAGCAGCGATCCGGGACTAGCGGGAGTTGGCAATGAGCAGTTCTTC. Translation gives CASSDPGLAGVGNEQFF.

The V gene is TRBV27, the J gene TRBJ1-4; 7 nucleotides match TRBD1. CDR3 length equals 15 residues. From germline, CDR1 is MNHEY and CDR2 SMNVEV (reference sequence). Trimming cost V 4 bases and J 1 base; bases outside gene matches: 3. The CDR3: CASSWQGGTNEKLFF. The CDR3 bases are TGTGCCAGCAGTTGGCAGGGGGGAACTAATGAAAAACTGTTTTTT.

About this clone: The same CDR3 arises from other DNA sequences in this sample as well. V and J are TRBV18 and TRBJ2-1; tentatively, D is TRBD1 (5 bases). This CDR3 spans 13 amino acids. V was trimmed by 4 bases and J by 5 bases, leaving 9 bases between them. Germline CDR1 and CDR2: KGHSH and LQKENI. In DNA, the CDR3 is TGTGCCAGCTCACGCGGACAAGACAATGAGCAGTTCTTC. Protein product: CASSRGQDNEQFF.

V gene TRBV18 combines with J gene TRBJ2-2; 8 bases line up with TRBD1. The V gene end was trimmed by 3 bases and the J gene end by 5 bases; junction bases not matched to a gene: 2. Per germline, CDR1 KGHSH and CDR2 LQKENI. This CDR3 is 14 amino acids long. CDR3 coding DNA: TGTGCCAGCTCACCGACAGGGGCTACCGGGGAGCTGTTTTTT. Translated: CASSPTGATGELFF.

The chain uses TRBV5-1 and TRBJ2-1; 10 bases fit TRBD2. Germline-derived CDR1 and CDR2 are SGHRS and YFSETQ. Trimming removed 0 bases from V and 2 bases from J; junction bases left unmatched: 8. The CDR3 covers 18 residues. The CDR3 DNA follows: TGCGCCAGCAGCTTGGAGGGACTAGCGACAAGCCCCTACAATGAGCAGTTCTTC. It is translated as CASSLEGLATSPYNEQFF.

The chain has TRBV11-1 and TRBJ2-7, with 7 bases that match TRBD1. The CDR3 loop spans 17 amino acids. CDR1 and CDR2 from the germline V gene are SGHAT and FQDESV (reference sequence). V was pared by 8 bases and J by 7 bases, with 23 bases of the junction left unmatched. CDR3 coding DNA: TGTGCCAGCCGACATGGGACAGTAAACTACCTGACGGGAGAGCAGTACTTC. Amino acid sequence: CASRHGTVNYLTGEQYF. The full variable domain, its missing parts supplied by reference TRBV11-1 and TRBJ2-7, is EAEVAQSPRYKITEKSQAVAFWCDPISGHATLYWYRQILGQGPELLVQFQDESVVDDSQLPKDRFSAERLKGVDSTLKIQPAELGDSAMYLCASRHGTVNYLTGEQYFGPGTRLTVT.

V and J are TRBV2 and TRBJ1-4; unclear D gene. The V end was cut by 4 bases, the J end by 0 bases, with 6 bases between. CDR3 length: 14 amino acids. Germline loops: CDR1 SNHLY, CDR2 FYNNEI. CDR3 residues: CASSVLATNEKLFF. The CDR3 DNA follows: TGTGCCAGCAGTGTCTTGGCAACTAATGAAAAACTGTTTTTT.

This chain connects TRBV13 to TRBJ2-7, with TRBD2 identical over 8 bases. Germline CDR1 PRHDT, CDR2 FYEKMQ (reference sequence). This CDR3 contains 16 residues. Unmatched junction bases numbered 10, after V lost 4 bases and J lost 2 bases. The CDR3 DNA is TGTGCCAGCAGCTCCTCGGGAGGGAGTCTGGCCTACGAGCAGTACTTC. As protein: CASSSSGGSLAYEQYF.

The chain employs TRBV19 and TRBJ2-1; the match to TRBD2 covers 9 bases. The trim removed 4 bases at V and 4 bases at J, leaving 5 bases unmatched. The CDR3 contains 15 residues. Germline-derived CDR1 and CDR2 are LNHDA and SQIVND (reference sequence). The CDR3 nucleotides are TGTGCCAGTAGTACACCGACTAGCGGATACAATGAGCAGTTCTTC. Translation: CASSTPTSGYNEQFF.

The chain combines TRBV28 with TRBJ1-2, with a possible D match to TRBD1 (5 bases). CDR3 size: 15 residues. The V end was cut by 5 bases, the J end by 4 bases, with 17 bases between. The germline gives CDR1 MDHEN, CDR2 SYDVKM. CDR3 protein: CASSPPGGGGYGYTF. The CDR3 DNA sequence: TGTGCCAGCAGTCCCCCGGGGGGGGGAGGCTATGGCTACACCTTC.

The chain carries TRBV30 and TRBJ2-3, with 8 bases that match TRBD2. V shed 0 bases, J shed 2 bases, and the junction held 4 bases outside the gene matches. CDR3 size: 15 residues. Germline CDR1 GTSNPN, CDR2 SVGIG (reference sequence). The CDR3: CAWSVILADTDTQYF. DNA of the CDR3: TGTGCCTGGAGTGTAATACTAGCGGACACAGATACGCAGTATTTT.

The CDR3 reads CASSTPGLGTRAEFF. CDR3 coding DNA: TGTGCCAGTAGTACACCGGGACTAGGCACTAGGGCTGAGTTCTTC. J is TRBJ2-1 and V is TRBV19; 8 nucleotides agree with TRBD2. This CDR3 comprises 15 residues. Germline lookup yields CDR1 LNHDA and CDR2 SQIVND (reference sequence). With 4 bases clipped from V and 14 bases from J, the junction kept 16 bases outside the gene matches.

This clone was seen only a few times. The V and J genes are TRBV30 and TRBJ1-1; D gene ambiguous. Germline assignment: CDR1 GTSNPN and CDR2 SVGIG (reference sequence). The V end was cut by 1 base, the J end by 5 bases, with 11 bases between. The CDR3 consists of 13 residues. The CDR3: CAWSGHSGTEAFF. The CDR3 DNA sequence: TGTGCCTGGAGTGGACATTCGGGAACTGAAGCTTTCTTT.

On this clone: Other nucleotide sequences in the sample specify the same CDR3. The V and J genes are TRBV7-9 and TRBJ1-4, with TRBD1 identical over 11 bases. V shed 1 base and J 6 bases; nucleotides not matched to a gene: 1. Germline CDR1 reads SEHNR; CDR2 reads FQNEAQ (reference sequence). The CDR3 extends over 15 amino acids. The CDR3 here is CASSLVGQGDEKLFF. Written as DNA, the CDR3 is TGTGCCAGCAGCTTAGTGGGACAGGGGGATGAAAAACTGTTTTTT.

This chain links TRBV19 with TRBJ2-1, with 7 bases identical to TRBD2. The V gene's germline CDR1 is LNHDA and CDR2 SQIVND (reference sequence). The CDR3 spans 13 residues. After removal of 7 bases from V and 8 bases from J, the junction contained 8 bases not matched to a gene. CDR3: CASTSGILDEQFF. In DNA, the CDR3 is TGTGCCAGTACCAGCGGGATCCTGGATGAGCAGTTCTTC.

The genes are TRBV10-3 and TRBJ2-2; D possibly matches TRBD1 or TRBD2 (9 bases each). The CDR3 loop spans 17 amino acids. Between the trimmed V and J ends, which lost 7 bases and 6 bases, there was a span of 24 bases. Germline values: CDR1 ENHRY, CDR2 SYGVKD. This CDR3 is CAINGQGPAGGAGELFF. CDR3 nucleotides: TGTGCCATCAATGGACAGGGGCCAGCGGGAGGAGCCGGGGAGCTGTTTTTT.

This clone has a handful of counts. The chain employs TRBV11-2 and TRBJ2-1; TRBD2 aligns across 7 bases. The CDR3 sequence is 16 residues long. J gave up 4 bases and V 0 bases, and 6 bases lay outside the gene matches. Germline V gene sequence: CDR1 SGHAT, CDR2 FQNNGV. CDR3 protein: CASSLDRAGVYNEQFF. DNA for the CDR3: TGTGCCAGCAGCTTAGATCGGGCGGGAGTATACAATGAGCAGTTCTTC.

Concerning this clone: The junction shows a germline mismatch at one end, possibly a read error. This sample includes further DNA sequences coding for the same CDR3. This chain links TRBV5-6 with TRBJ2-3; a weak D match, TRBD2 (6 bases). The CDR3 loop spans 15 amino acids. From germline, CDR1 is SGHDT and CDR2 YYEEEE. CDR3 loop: CASSLAGRFTGTQYF. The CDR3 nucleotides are TGCGCCAGCAGCTTGGCAGGGAGGTTCACAGGTACGCAGTATTTT.

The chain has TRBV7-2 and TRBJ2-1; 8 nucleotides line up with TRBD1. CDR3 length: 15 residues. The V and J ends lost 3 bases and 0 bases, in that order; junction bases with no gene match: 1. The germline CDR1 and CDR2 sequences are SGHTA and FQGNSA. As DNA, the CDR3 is TGTGCCAGCAGCTTTGGACAGGGCTCCTACAATGAGCAGTTCTTC. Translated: CASSFGQGSYNEQFF.

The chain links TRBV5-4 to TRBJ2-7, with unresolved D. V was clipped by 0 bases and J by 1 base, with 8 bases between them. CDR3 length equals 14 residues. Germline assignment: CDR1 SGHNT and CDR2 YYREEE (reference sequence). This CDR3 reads CASSLAPDSYEQYF. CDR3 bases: TGTGCCAGCAGCTTGGCCCCGGATTCCTACGAGCAGTACTTC.